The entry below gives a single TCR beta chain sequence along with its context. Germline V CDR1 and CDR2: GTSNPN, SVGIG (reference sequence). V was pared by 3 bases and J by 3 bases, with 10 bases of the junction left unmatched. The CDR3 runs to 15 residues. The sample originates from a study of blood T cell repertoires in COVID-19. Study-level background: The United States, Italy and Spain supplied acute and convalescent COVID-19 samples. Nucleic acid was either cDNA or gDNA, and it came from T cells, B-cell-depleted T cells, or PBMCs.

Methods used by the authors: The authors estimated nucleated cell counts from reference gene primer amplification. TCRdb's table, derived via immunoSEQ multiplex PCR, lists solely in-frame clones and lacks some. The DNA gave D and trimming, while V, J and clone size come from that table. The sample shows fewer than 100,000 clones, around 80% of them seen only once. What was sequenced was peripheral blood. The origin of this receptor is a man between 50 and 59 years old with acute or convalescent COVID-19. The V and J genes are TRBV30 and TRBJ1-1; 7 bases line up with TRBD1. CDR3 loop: CAWSRDSRLYTEAFF. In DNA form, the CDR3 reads TGTGCCTGGAGCCGGGACAGTCGACTATACACTGAAGCTTTCTTT. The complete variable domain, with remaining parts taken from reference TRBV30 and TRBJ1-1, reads SQTIHQWPATLVQPVGSPLSLECTVEGTSNPNLYWYRQAAGRGLQLLFYSVGIGQISSEVPQNLSASRPQDRQFILSSKKLLLSDSGFYLCAWSRDSRLYTEAFFGQGTRLTVV.